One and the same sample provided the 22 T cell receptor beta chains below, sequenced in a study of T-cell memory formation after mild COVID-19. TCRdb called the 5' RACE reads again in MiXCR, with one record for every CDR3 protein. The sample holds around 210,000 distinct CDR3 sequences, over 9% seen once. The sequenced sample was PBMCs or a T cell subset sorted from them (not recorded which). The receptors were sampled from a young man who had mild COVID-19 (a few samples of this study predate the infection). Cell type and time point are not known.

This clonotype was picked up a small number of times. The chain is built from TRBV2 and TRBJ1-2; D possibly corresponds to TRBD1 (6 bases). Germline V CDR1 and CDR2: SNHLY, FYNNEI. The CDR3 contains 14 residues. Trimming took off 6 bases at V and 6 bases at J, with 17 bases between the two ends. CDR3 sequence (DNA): TGTGCCAGCAGCGCCTCGGGGGGGGCGGATGGCTACACCTTC. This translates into CASSASGGADGYTF.

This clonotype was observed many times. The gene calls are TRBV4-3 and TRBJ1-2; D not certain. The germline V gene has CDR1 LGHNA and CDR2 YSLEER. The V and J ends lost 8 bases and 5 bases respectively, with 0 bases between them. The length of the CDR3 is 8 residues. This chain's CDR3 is CASYGYTF. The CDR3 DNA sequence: TGCGCCAGCTATGGCTACACCTTC.

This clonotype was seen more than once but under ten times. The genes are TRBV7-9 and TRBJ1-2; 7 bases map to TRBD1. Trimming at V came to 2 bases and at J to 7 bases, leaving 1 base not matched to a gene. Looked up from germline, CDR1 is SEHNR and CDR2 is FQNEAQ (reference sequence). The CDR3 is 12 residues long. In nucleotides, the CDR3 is TGTGCCAGCAGCTTACCAGGGGGTGGCTACACCTTC. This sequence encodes CASSLPGGGYTF. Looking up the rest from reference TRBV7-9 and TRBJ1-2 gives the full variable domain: DTGVSQNPRHKITKRGQNVTFRCDPISEHNRLYWYRQTLGQGPEFLTYFQNEAQLEKSRLLSDRFSAERPKGSFSTLEIQRTEQGDSAMYLCASSLPGGGYTFGSGTRLTVV.

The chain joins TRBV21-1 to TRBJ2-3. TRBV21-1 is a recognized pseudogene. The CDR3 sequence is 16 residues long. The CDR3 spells CASSKEDPTNTDTQYF. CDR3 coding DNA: TGTGCCAGCAGCAAAGAGGATCCGACTAACACAGATACGCAGTATTTT.

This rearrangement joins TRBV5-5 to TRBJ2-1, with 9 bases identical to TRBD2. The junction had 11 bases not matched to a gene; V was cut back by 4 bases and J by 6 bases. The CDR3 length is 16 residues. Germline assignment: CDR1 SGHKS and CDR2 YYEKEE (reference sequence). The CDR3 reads CASSPAGGVSVNEQFF. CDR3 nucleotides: TGTGCCAGCAGCCCGGCGGGGGGGGTCTCTGTCAATGAGCAGTTCTTC.

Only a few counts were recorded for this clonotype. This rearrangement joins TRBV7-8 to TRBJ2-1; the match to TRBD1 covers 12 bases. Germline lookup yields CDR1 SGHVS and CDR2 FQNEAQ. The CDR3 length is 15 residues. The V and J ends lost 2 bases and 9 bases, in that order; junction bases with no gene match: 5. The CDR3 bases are TGTGCCAGCAGCTTATGGGGACAGGGGGCGACTGAGCAGTTCTTC. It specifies CASSLWGQGATEQFF.

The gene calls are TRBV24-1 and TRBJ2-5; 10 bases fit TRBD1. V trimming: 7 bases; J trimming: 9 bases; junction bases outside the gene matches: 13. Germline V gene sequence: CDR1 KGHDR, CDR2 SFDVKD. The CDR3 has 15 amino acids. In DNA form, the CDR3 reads TGTGCCACCAGCCAACCGGGACAGGGGAGGGAGGCCCAGTACTTC. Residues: CATSQPGQGREAQYF.

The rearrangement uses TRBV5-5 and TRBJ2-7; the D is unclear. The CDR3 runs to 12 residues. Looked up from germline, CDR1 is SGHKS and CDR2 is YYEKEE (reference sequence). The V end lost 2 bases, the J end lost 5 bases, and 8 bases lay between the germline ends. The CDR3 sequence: CASSFDDHEQYV. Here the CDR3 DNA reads TGTGCCAGCAGCTTTGACGACCACGAGCAGTACGTC.

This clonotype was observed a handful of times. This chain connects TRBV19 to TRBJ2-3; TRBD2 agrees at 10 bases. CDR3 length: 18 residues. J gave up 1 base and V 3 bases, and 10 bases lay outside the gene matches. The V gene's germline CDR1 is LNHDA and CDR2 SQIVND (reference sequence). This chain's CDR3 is CASSIIAGGVIRTDTQYF. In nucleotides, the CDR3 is TGTGCCAGTAGTATTATAGCGGGGGGCGTTATACGCACAGATACGCAGTATTTT.

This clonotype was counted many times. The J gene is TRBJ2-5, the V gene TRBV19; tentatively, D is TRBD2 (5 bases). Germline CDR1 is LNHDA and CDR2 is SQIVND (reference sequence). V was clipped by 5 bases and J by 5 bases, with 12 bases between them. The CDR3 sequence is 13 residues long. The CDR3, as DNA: TGTGCCAGTAGTCGGGCCCCGGGGGAGACCCAGTACTTC. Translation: CASSRAPGETQYF.

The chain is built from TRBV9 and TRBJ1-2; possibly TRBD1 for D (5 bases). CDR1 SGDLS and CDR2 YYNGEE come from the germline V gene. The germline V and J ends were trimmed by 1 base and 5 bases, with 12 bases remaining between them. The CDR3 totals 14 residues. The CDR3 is CASSVSQGAYGYTF. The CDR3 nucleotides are TGTGCCAGCAGCGTAAGTCAAGGGGCGTATGGCTACACCTTC.

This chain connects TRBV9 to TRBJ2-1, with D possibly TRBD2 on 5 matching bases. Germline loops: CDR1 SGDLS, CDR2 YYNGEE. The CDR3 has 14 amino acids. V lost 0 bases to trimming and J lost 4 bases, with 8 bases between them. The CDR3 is CASSVVERYNEQFF. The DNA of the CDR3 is TGTGCCAGCAGCGTAGTAGAGCGGTACAATGAGCAGTTCTTC.

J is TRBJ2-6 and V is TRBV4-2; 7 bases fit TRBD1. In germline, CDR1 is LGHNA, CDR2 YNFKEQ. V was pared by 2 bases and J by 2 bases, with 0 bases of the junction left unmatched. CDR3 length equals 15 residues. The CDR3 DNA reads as TGTGCCAGCAGCCAACAGGGGGCTGGGGCCAACGTCCTGACTTTC. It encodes CASSQQGAGANVLTF.

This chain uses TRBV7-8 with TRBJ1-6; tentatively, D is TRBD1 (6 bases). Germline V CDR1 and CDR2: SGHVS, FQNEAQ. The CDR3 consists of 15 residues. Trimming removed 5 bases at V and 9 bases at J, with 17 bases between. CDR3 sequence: CASSPQGQAVSPLHF. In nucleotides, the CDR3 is TGTGCCAGCAGCCCCCAGGGGCAAGCTGTTTCACCCCTCCACTTT.

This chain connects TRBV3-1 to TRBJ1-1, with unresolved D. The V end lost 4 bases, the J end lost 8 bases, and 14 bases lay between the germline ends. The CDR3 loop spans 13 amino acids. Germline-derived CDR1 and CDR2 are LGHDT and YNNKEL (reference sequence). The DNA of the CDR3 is TGTGCCAGCAGCCCGCGTGGGCAAGGGGAAGCTTTCTTT. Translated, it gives CASSPRGQGEAFF. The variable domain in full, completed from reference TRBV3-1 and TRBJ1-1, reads DTAVSQTPKYLVTQMGNDKSIKCEQNLGHDTMYWYKQDSKKFLKIMFSYNNKELIINETVPNRFSPKSPDKAHLNLHINSLELGDSAVYFCASSPRGQGEAFFGQGTRLTVV.

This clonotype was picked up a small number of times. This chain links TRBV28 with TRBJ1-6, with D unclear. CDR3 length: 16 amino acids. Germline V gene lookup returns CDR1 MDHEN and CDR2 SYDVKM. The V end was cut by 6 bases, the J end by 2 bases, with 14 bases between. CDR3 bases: TGTGCCAGCAGCGCTGAGGGTGGCGCCTATAATTCACCCCTCCACTTT. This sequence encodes CASSAEGGAYNSPLHF. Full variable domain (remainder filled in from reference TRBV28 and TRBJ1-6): DVKVTQSSRYLVKRTGEKVFLECVQDMDHENMFWYRQDPGLGLRLIYFSYDVKMKEKGDIPEGYSVSREKKERFSLILESASTNQTSMYLCASSAEGGAYNSPLHFGNGTRLTVT.

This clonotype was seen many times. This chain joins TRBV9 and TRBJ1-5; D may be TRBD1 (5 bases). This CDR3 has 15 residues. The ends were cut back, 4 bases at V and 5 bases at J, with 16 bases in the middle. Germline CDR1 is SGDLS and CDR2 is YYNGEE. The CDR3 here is CASSQGGVWHQPQHF. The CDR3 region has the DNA TGTGCCAGCAGCCAAGGAGGGGTTTGGCATCAGCCCCAGCATTTT. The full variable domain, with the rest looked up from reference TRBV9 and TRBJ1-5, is DSGVTQTPKHLITATGQRVTLRCSPRSGDLSVYWYQQSLDQGLQFLIQYYNGEERAKGNILERFSAQQFPDLHSELNLSSLELGDSALYFCASSQGGVWHQPQHFGDGTRLSIL.

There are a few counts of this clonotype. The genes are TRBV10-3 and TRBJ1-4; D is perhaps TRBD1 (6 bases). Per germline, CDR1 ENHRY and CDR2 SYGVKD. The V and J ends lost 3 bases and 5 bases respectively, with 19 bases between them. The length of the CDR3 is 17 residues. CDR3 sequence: CAISESFGGPLNEKLFF. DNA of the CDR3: TGTGCCATCAGTGAAAGCTTTGGGGGGCCTCTCAATGAAAAACTGTTTTTT.

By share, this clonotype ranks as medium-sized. The CDR3 nucleotides read TGTGCCAGCAGCCAGCTTGGGACAGGGGGTAATTCACCCCTCCACTTT. Protein: CASSQLGTGGNSPLHF. V gene TRBV3-1 combines with J gene TRBJ1-6; 11 nucleotides match TRBD1. Germline V gives CDR1 LGHDT, CDR2 YNNKEL (reference sequence). CDR3 length equals 16 residues. Germline trimming cut 3 bases from V and 6 bases from J; bases unmatched to any gene: 4. Using reference TRBV3-1 and TRBJ1-6 for the parts outside the CDR3, the full variable domain is DTAVSQTPKYLVTQMGNDKSIKCEQNLGHDTMYWYKQDSKKFLKIMFSYNNKELIINETVPNRFSPKSPDKAHLNLHINSLELGDSAVYFCASSQLGTGGNSPLHFGNGTRLTVT.

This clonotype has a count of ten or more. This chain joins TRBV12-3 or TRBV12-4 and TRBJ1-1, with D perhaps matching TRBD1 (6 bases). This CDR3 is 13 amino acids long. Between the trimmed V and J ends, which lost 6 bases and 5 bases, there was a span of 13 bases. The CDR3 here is CASSQQGGTEAFF. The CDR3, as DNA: TGTGCCAGCAGCCAACAGGGAGGGACTGAAGCTTTCTTT.

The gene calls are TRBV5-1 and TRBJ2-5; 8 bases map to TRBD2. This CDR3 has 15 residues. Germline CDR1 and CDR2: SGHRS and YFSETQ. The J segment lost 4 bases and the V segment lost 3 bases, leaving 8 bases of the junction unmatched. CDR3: CASSYERGTPETQYF. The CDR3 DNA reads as TGCGCCAGCAGCTACGAGCGGGGGACGCCAGAGACCCAGTACTTC.

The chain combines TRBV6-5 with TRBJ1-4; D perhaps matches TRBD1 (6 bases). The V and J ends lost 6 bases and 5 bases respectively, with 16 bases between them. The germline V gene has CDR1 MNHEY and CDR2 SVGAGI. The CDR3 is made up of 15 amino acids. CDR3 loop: CASRPVGGANEKLFF. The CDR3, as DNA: TGTGCCAGCAGACCCGTGGGGGGGGCGAATGAAAAACTGTTTTTT.